These 14 T cell receptor beta chains came from one sample sequenced in a study of T cells in Graves' hyperthyroidism and ophthalmopathy. RNA transcripts served as the template for amplifying TCR beta CDR3 regions. First-round RT-PCR of the TCR CDR3 relied on the HTBI primer set. TCRdb used MiXCR to reprocess the multiplex PCR reads, holding one entry per CDR3 protein. Of about 210,000 distinct CDR3 sequences in the sample, 15% to 20% were seen once. Sequences were obtained from blood. These receptors were taken from a man in his forties with Graves' hyperthyroidism.

V usage is TRBV20-1 and J usage is TRBJ1-5; D perhaps matches TRBD1 (5 bases). The CDR3 has 13 amino acids. Trimming left V 3 bases short and J 4 bases short, with 10 bases between. Germline-derived CDR1 and CDR2 are DFQATT and SNEGSKA (reference sequence). CDR3 coding DNA: TGCAGTGCTAGGCCGGGGGGGAATCAGCCCCAGCATTTT. Translation: CSARPGGNQPQHF.

Many counts were recorded for this clonotype. The chain uses TRBV2 and TRBJ2-5; TRBD2 agrees at 9 bases. CDR3 length equals 14 residues. Looked up from germline, CDR1 is SNHLY and CDR2 is FYNNEI. J was trimmed by 3 bases and V by 5 bases; bases with no gene match: 4. This CDR3 is CASSSIAGEETQYF. As DNA, the CDR3 is TGTGCCAGCAGTTCCATAGCGGGGGAAGAGACCCAGTACTTC.

The chain employs TRBV4-2 and TRBJ1-1; D uncertain. Germline values: CDR1 LGHNA, CDR2 YNFKEQ. Trimming removed 0 bases from V and 0 bases from J, with 11 bases in between. The CDR3 is 16 amino acids. The CDR3 nucleotides are TGTGCCAGCAGCCAAGAGCAGGTTGGAGTGAACACTGAAGCTTTCTTT. Amino acid sequence: CASSQEQVGVNTEAFF.

This clonotype has ten or more counts. The chain employs TRBV4-3 and TRBJ2-4, with TRBD1 matching 8 bases. V shed 1 base, J shed 5 bases, and the junction held 4 bases outside the gene matches. CDR1 is LGHNA, CDR2 YSLEER, per germline. The CDR3 length is 15 residues. The CDR3 region is CASSQGGQGQNIQYF. The CDR3 DNA reads as TGCGCCAGCAGCCAAGGAGGACAGGGACAAAACATTCAGTACTTC.

This clonotype was seen repeatedly, ten times or more. The chain employs TRBV5-1 and TRBJ2-2, with D unclear. This CDR3 spans 15 amino acids. Germline V gives CDR1 SGHRS, CDR2 YFSETQ. V was cut by 0 bases and J by 0 bases, with 6 bases left in between. The CDR3 loop reads CASSLETTNTGELFF. In DNA form, the CDR3 reads TGCGCCAGCAGCTTGGAGACGACGAACACCGGGGAGCTGTTTTTT.

The sample holds many counts of this clonotype. The chain links TRBV4-3 to TRBJ2-7; unclear D gene. V lost 5 bases to trimming and J lost 1 base, with 18 bases between them. Germline assignment: CDR1 LGHNA and CDR2 YSLEER. The CDR3 length is 16 residues. In DNA, the CDR3 is TGCGCCAGCAGCGTCTCGTGGGCAGGCGCGTCCTACGAGCAGTACTTC. Translating gives CASSVSWAGASYEQYF.

This clonotype occurred many times. This chain uses TRBV2 with TRBJ1-6; no clear D gene. The CDR3 is made up of 13 amino acids. Germline CDR1 reads SNHLY; CDR2 reads FYNNEI. Trimming removed 8 bases from V and 2 bases from J, with 7 bases in between. CDR3 sequence (DNA): TGTGCCAGCGGCGACACCTATAATTCACCCCTCCACTTT. Translated, it gives CASGDTYNSPLHF.

V and J are TRBV13 and TRBJ1-6, with 8 bases that match TRBD1. Looked up from germline, CDR1 is PRHDT and CDR2 is FYEKMQ (reference sequence). V lost 5 bases to trimming and J lost 7 bases; unmatched junction nucleotides: 7. There are 15 residues in the CDR3. The CDR3 DNA sequence: TGTGCCAGCAGCCGAGAGAGGACAGGGAATTCACCCCTCCACTTT. This translates into CASSRERTGNSPLHF. Variable domain in full (rest from reference TRBV13 and TRBJ1-6): AAGVIQSPRHLIKEKRETATLKCYPIPRHDTVYWYQQGPGQDPQFLISFYEKMQSDKGSIPDRFSAQQFSDYHSELNMSSLELGDSALYFCASSRERTGNSPLHFGNGTRLTVT.

This clonotype appeared a few times. J is TRBJ1-6 and V is TRBV7-8; no definite D call. Germline lookup yields CDR1 SGHVS and CDR2 FQNEAQ. There are 15 residues in the CDR3. V lost 6 bases to trimming and J lost 8 bases, with 17 bases between them. The CDR3 loop reads CASSPSHRKDSPLHF. The CDR3 coding sequence is TGTGCCAGCAGTCCGTCCCATCGGAAAGATTCACCCCTCCACTTT.

The chain couples TRBV6-6 to TRBJ1-6, with D perhaps TRBD1 (5 bases). The ends were cut back, 2 bases at V and 4 bases at J, with 9 bases in the middle. The CDR3 runs 15 residues. The germline CDR1 and CDR2 sequences are MNHNY and SVGAGI (reference sequence). CDR3 amino acids: CASSYDSIYNSPLHF. CDR3 bases: TGTGCCAGCAGTTACGACAGCATTTATAATTCACCCCTCCACTTT.

This clonotype was observed a handful of times. CDR3 amino acids: CASSPPVGTSGSPLHF. The CDR3 nucleotides are TGTGCCAGCTCACCACCGGTCGGGACATCGGGTTCACCCCTCCACTTT. This chain uses TRBV18 with TRBJ1-6; D possibly corresponds to TRBD1 (6 bases). Per germline, CDR1 KGHSH and CDR2 LQKENI. Trimming removed 0 bases from V and 9 bases from J, with 15 bases in between. The CDR3 has 16 residues.

The V and J genes are TRBV15 and TRBJ1-1; D may be TRBD1 (6 bases). The CDR3 is 15 amino acids. The V and J ends lost 2 bases and 2 bases respectively, with 12 bases between them. The germline V gene has CDR1 LNHNV and CDR2 YYDKDF (reference sequence). The CDR3 coding sequence is TGTGCCACCAGCAGAAGTTACAGGGTTAACACTGAAGCTTTCTTT. Encoded protein: CATSRSYRVNTEAFF.

This clonotype showed up just a few times. Its ends do not fully match the called genes, so a read error is possible. The chain employs TRBV7-6 and TRBJ1-1; possibly TRBD1 for D (6 bases). In germline, CDR1 is SGHVS, CDR2 FNYEAQ. The CDR3 contains 15 residues. The CDR3 loop is CASTSSGALNTEAFF. CDR3 coding DNA: TGTGCTAGCACCTCCTCGGGGGCCCTGAACACTGAAGCTTTCTTT.

The V gene is TRBV20-1, the J gene TRBJ2-2; maybe TRBD1 (8 bases). This CDR3 comprises 18 residues. With 4 bases removed from V and 0 bases from J, the gap between germline ends came to 21 bases. Germline CDR1 reads DFQATT; CDR2 reads SNEGSKA (reference sequence). For the CDR3, the DNA is TGCAGTGCTACCCACTCCAGGGGGCGGGGGACGAACACCGGGGAGCTGTTTTTT. Translating it yields CSATHSRGRGTNTGELFF.